This T cell receptor (beta chain) is drawn from a study of T cell repertoires in cytomegalovirus infection. Broader study findings: Within the response measured ex vivo, HLA-C-restricted CMV-specific TCR beta clonotypes were dominant. Carriers of CMV and the relevant HLA type were discriminated by public TCR beta frequency.

The CDR3 is 15 amino acids. The V segment lost 7 bases and the J segment 0 bases; nucleotides outside the gene matches: 2. Germline V gene data show CDR1 as DFQATT and CDR2 as SNEGSKA (reference sequence). This clonotype has a handful of counts. Its antigen is undetermined. TCRdb reprocessed the reads via MiXCR and lists one record per CDR3 protein. The data contain around 300,000 distinct CDR3 sequences, 22% of them singletons. The chain combines TRBV20-1 with TRBJ2-6, with 11 bases that match TRBD1. The source of this sequence is a human donor in good health (CMV status not recorded). Some clones in this sample may be carry-over from other donors' samples. Sequencing used cultured PBMCs, obtained from culture after CMV antigen stimulation. The CDR3 spells CSVGTGGSGANVLTF. CDR3 nucleotide sequence: TGCAGTGTAGGGACAGGGGGCTCTGGGGCCAACGTCCTGACTTTC.